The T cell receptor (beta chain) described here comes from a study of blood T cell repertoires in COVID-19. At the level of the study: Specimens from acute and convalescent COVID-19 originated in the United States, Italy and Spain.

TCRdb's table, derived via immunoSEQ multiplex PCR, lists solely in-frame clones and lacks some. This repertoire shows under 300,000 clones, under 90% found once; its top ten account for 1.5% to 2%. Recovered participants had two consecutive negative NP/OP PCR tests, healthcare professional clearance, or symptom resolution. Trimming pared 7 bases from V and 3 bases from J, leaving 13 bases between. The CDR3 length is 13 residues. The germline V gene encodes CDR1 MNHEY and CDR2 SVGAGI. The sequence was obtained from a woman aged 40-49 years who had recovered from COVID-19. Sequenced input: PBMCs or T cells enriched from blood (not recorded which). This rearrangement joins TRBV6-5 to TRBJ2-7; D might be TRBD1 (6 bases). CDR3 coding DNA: TGTGCCAGCAAGCCCCCGGGACACTACGAGCAGTACTTC. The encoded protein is CASKPPGHYEQYF.